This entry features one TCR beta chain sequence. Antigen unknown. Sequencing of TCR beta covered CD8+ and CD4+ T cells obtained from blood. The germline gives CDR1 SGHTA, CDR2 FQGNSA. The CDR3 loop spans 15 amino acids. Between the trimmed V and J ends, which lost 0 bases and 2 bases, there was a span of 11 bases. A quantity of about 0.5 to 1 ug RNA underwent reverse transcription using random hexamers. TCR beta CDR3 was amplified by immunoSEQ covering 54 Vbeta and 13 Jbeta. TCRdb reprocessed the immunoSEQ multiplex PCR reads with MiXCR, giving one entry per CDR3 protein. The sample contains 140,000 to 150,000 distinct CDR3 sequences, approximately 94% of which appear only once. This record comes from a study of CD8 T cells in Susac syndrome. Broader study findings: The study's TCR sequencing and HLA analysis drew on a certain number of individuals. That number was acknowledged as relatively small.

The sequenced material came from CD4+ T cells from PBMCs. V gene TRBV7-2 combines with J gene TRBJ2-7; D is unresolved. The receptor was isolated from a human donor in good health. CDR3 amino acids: CASSLAAEPAYEQYF. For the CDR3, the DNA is TGTGCCAGCAGCTTAGCGGCCGAGCCGGCCTACGAGCAGTACTTC.